The next 7 T cell receptor beta chains were all read from a single sample in a study of graft-versus-host responses after intestinal transplantation. The table came from immunoSEQ multiplex PCR; TCRdb's copy has only in-frame clones and leaves some out. The sample consists of about 97,000 clones, 90% of them appearing once. The source material was PBMCs, sampled around 450 days after intestinal transplant. The source is a human patient who received an intestinal transplant, so some T cells may come from the graft donor.

The V gene is TRBV27, the J gene TRBJ1-2, with unresolved D. V gave up 4 bases and J gave up 2 bases, with 8 bases separating them. The CDR3 has 13 residues. Per the germline V gene, CDR1 is MNHEY and CDR2 is SMNVEV (reference sequence). CDR3 nucleotide sequence: TGTGCCAGCAGTTCCTTGGACAACTATGGCTACACCTTC. This encodes CASSSLDNYGYTF.

V and J are TRBV5-5 and TRBJ2-7; unclear D gene. V dropped 1 base and J dropped 1 base, with 18 bases sitting between them. The CDR3 has 17 residues. Looked up from germline, CDR1 is SGHKS and CDR2 is YYEKEE (reference sequence). The CDR3 nucleotides read TGTGCCAGCAGCTTGCCCACACGATTACACTATTCCTACGAGCAGTACTTC. This codes for CASSLPTRLHYSYEQYF.

The V call is TRBV6-4, the J call TRBJ2-7, with D perhaps TRBD1 (7 bases). CDR3 length equals 15 residues. CDR1 MRHNA and CDR2 SNTAGT come from the germline V gene. V gave up 3 bases and J gave up 0 bases, with 12 bases separating them. The CDR3 region is CASSEGGGPSYEQYF. In nucleotides, the CDR3 is TGTGCCAGCAGTGAAGGAGGGGGCCCCTCCTACGAGCAGTACTTC.

This chain links TRBV6-1 with TRBJ2-7, with 8 bases matching TRBD1. The germline gives CDR1 MNHNS, CDR2 SASEGT. This CDR3 has 14 amino acids. The junction had 4 bases not matched to a gene; V was cut back by 3 bases and J by 3 bases. As DNA, the CDR3 is TGTGCCAGCAGTGATTGGGACAGGAGCTACGAGCAGTACTTC. Amino acid sequence: CASSDWDRSYEQYF.

The rearrangement links TRBV4-1 to TRBJ2-2; unclear D gene. The V gene lost 2 bases and the J gene lost 0 bases, with 10 bases spanning the gap. Germline CDR1 MGHRA, CDR2 YSYEKL. The CDR3 extends over 16 amino acids. CDR3 DNA sequence: TGCGCCAGCAGCCAATGGACCACAACGAACACCGGGGAGCTGTTTTTT. It yields the protein CASSQWTTTNTGELFF.

This clone was counted only a few times. J is TRBJ2-7 and V is TRBV10-1; 9 nucleotides agree with TRBD1. The germline gives CDR1 WNHNN, CDR2 SYGVQD (reference sequence). After removal of 5 bases from V and 4 bases from J, the junction contained 3 bases not matched to a gene. The CDR3 consists of 13 residues. CDR3 amino acids: CASSPGTGYEQYF. The CDR3 coding sequence is TGCGCCAGCAGTCCCGGGACAGGGTACGAGCAGTACTTC.

This chain connects TRBV7-2 to TRBJ1-1; D is unresolved. Trimming removed 2 bases from V and 5 bases from J, with 15 bases in between. The CDR3 length is 15 residues. The V gene's germline CDR1 is SGHTA and CDR2 FQGNSA. The CDR3 is CASSLSTSGWTEAFF. In DNA form, the CDR3 reads TGTGCCAGCAGCTTAAGTACCAGCGGATGGACTGAAGCTTTCTTT.